This T cell receptor beta chain was obtained from a study of graft-versus-host responses after intestinal transplantation. The overall study: Recipients were all induced with anti-thymocyte globulin, then given tacrolimus and steroids for around three years.

Note on this clone: Its antigen remains unidentified.

Method: immunoSEQ multiplex PCR; TCRdb's copy keeps in-frame clones and lacks some. Of more than 65,000 clones in the sample, about 80% are singletons; the top ten hold less than 0.45%. The germline V and J ends were trimmed by 2 bases and 10 bases, with 15 bases remaining between them. In germline, CDR1 is SGHRS, CDR2 YFSETQ. The CDR3 has 13 amino acids. This sequence originates from a human donor who was the organ donor for an intestinal transplant. The source was unstimulated CD4+ T cells sorted from spleen or lymph node cells, collected before transplant. This rearrangement joins TRBV5-1 to TRBJ1-1; D might be TRBD1 (5 bases). DNA of the CDR3: TGCGCCAGCAGCTTAGGCGGGGCCCAATTAGCTTTCTTT. Translation: CASSLGGAQLAFF.